Shown below are 24 T cell receptor beta chains from a single sample sequenced in a study of blood T cells in healthy people across ages. PCR was performed a second time for about 7 to 11 cycles using a sample-barcoded 5' primer and a J-beta primer mix. MiXCR, applied by TCRdb to the 5' RACE reads, yields one record per CDR3 protein. The table has 700,000 to 850,000 distinct CDR3 sequences, 53% seen once. The material sequenced was blood. These receptors all come from an elderly man in good health.

The V gene is TRBV28, the J gene TRBJ2-1; D may be TRBD1 (5 bases). Germline V gene sequence: CDR1 MDHEN, CDR2 SYDVKM. This CDR3 region has 13 residues. The CDR3 region is CGTTRVSYNEQFF. CDR3 nucleotide sequence: TGTGGCACTACCAGGGTATCCTACAATGAGCAGTTCTTC.

With respect to this clonotype: A much larger clonotype is one base distant, so this may be a read error. The CDR3 loop reads CSYSPSGRGDKQFF. DNA for the CDR3: TGCAGTTATTCTCCCTCCGGCAGGGGCGACAAGCAGTTCTTC. The chain uses TRBV29-1 and TRBJ2-1; possibly TRBD1 for D (6 bases). The CDR3 consists of 14 residues. The germline V gene has CDR1 SQVTM and CDR2 ANQGSEA.

The chain employs TRBV5-1 and TRBJ2-7; D is ambiguous. The CDR3 covers 15 residues. Germline V gives CDR1 SGHRS, CDR2 YFSETQ. V lost 0 bases and J 2 bases, leaving 12 bases between the germline ends. The CDR3 is CASSLGTKPAYEQYF. As DNA, the CDR3 is TGCGCCAGCAGCTTGGGGACGAAACCTGCCTACGAGCAGTACTTC.

The chain has TRBV29-1 and TRBJ2-5; TRBD1 matches 10 bases. Germline loops: CDR1 SQVTM, CDR2 ANQGSEA. V was pared by 5 bases and J by 4 bases, with 7 bases of the junction left unmatched. This CDR3 is built from 14 residues. CDR3 in amino acids: CSVWTWTGGETQYF. CDR3 in DNA: TGCAGCGTTTGGACTTGGACAGGGGGAGAGACCCAGTACTTC.

With respect to this clonotype: With a much larger clone just one base away, this may be a read error. The rearrangement joins TRBV14 to TRBJ2-1; D gene unclear. V was clipped by 3 bases and J by 13 bases, with 10 bases between them. The CDR3 sequence is 11 residues long. Looked up from germline, CDR1 is SGHDN and CDR2 is FVKESK. The CDR3 reads CASSHTETQFF. The CDR3 nucleotides are TGTGCCAGCAGCCACACGGAGACCCAGTTCTTC.

The chain carries TRBV20-1 and TRBJ2-1, with TRBD1 matching over 7 bases. Per germline, CDR1 DFQATT and CDR2 SNEGSKA (reference sequence). The CDR3 is 17 residues long. After removal of 0 bases from V and 1 base from J, the junction contained 9 bases not matched to a gene. The CDR3 protein is CSARDLNRGLSYNEQFF. As DNA, the CDR3 is TGCAGTGCTAGAGATTTGAACAGGGGCCTATCCTACAATGAGCAGTTCTTC.

The V gene is TRBV7-7, the J gene TRBJ2-1; TRBD2 agrees at 10 bases. Germline CDR1 SSHAT, CDR2 FNYEAQ (reference sequence). The CDR3 runs 19 residues. The junction had 13 bases not matched to a gene; V was cut back by 3 bases and J by 2 bases. CDR3 nucleotide sequence: TGTGCCAGCAGCTTGGAACTAGCGGGACCTAACCTGCCCTACAATGAGCAGTTCTTC. Its protein is CASSLELAGPNLPYNEQFF.

This clonotype came up many times. This rearrangement joins TRBV20-1 to TRBJ2-7; D might be TRBD1 or TRBD2, each matching 5 bases. V was pared by 1 base and J by 6 bases, with 19 bases between. CDR1 DFQATT and CDR2 SNEGSKA come from the germline V gene (reference sequence). This CDR3 contains 15 residues. CDR3 nucleotides: TGCAGTGCTAGAGTGCCAAGCGGACAATACCCCGAGCAGTACTTC. It translates to CSARVPSGQYPEQYF.

As regards this clonotype: One junction end does not reproduce the germline sequence, and a read error may be involved. The V gene is TRBV5-1, the J gene TRBJ1-1; D unresolved. Per the germline V gene, CDR1 is SGHRS and CDR2 is YFSETQ. The CDR3 covers 14 residues. The CDR3 is CASSLEVGNTEAFF. The CDR3 DNA follows: TGCGCCAGCAGCTTGGAGGTGGGGAACACTGAGGCTTTCTTT. The full variable domain, in which reference TRBV5-1 and TRBJ1-1 provide the parts outside the CDR3, is KAGVTQTPRYLIKTRGQQVTLSCSPISGHRSVSWYQQTPGQGLQFLFEYFSETQRNKGNFPGRFSGRQFSNSRSEMNVSTLELGDSALYLCASSLEVGNTEAFFGQGTRLTVV.

There are a few counts of this clonotype. This chain connects TRBV10-3 to TRBJ2-5; possible D gene TRBD2, 6 bases. The J call may be in error: the DNA end matches TRBJ2-7 better. Germline CDR1 and CDR2: ENHRY and SYGVKD. The CDR3 has 12 amino acids. The CDR3 region has the DNA TGTGCCTCGGGGGATACTAGCTACGAGCAGTACTTC. This translates into CASGDTSYEQYF.

This clonotype was observed a handful of times. Given a much more abundant clone one base away, this may be a read error. This chain joins TRBV9 and TRBJ1-2; D gene uncertain. This CDR3 has 15 amino acids. The V end was cut by 4 bases, the J end by 8 bases, with 21 bases between. Germline V gene data show CDR1 as SGDLS and CDR2 as YYNGEE. CDR3 amino acids: CASSSGSGPGRGYTF. CDR3 coding DNA: TGTGCCAGCAGCAGTGGGAGCGGTCCGGGCCGGGGCTACACCTTC.

This clonotype was seen more than once but under ten times. The chain combines TRBV2 with TRBJ1-2; unclear D gene. The CDR3 covers 15 residues. The germline V and J ends were trimmed by 1 base and 4 bases, with 13 bases remaining between them. Germline lookup yields CDR1 SNHLY and CDR2 FYNNEI. The CDR3 region has the DNA TGTGCCAGCAGTGAAGTGGGAAGGGTCCCCTATGGCTACACCTTC. Its protein product is CASSEVGRVPYGYTF.

The V call is TRBV20-1, the J call TRBJ1-2, with D uncertain. Trimming left V 2 bases short and J 8 bases short, with 12 bases between. The CDR3 is 12 residues long. Germline CDR1 is DFQATT and CDR2 is SNEGSKA (reference sequence). CDR3 loop: CSARSRTGGYTF. For the CDR3, the DNA is TGCAGTGCTAGATCCAGGACCGGGGGCTACACCTTC.

The genes are TRBV29-1 and TRBJ2-7; TRBD2 agrees at 11 bases. Trimming at V came to 0 bases and at J to 7 bases, leaving 11 bases not matched to a gene. Germline CDR1 SQVTM, CDR2 ANQGSEA. The CDR3 is 16 amino acids. The CDR3 loop reads CSVEDVVSGGGDEQYF. In nucleotides, the CDR3 is TGCAGCGTTGAAGATGTTGTTAGCGGGGGGGGAGATGAGCAGTACTTC.

This clonotype was counted at least ten times. The rearrangement joins TRBV20-1 to TRBJ2-6, with D uncertain. V lost 3 bases and J lost 0, with 6 bases in between. Per germline, CDR1 DFQATT and CDR2 SNEGSKA (reference sequence). The CDR3 totals 14 residues. The DNA of the CDR3 is TGCAGTGCTAGTTGGGGCTCTGGGGCCAACGTCCTGACTTTC. Translating gives CSASWGSGANVLTF.

The V and J genes are TRBV5-1 and TRBJ2-2; 13 nucleotides line up with TRBD2. With 4 bases clipped from V and 4 bases from J, the junction kept 7 bases outside the gene matches. This CDR3 has 17 residues. Germline CDR1 and CDR2: SGHRS and YFSETQ. The CDR3 here is CASSPPTSGRSTGELFF. The CDR3 DNA sequence: TGCGCCAGCAGCCCGCCGACTAGCGGGAGGTCCACCGGGGAGCTGTTTTTT.

This chain joins TRBV7-3 and TRBJ2-7; tentatively, D is TRBD2 (5 bases). The CDR3 extends over 14 amino acids. Germline V gives CDR1 SGHTA, CDR2 FQGTGA. Trimming cost V 1 base and J 5 bases, with 12 bases left between them. The CDR3 nucleotides read TGTGCCAGCAGCTTAAACGCCGAGGGTCACGAGCAGTACTTC. Translation gives CASSLNAEGHEQYF. Full variable domain (rest looked up from reference TRBV7-3 and TRBJ2-7): GAGVSQTPSNKVTEKGKYVELRCDPISGHTALYWYRQSLGQGPEFLIYFQGTGAADDSGLPNDRFFAVRPEGSVSTLKIQRTERGDSAVYLCASSLNAEGHEQYFGPGTRLTVT.

The V gene is TRBV20-1, the J gene TRBJ2-2; weak D call: TRBD2 (8 bases). CDR1 is DFQATT and CDR2 is SNEGSKA in the germline V gene (reference sequence). The CDR3 is 17 amino acids. V was clipped by 3 bases and J by 4 bases, with 21 bases between them. For the CDR3, the DNA is TGCAGTGCTAGCGGGAGGGGGCGGTCGCTTGGCACCGGGGAGCTGTTTTTT. Translation: CSASGRGRSLGTGELFF.

V is TRBV20-1 and J is TRBJ2-3; D is tentatively TRBD1 or TRBD2 (5 bases each). CDR1 is DFQATT and CDR2 is SNEGSKA in the germline V gene (reference sequence). The CDR3 is made up of 14 amino acids. V gave up 4 bases and J gave up 2 bases, with 13 bases separating them. CDR3 in DNA: TGCAGTGCTACCCGGGACCAACCCACAGATACGCAGTATTTT. Translating gives CSATRDQPTDTQYF.

This clonotype turned up a few times. The gene calls are TRBV25-1 and TRBJ1-5, with a possible D match to TRBD1 (5 bases). The CDR3 sequence is 16 residues long. V shed 2 bases and J shed 4 bases, with 15 bases lying between them. Germline values: CDR1 MGHDK, CDR2 SYGVNS. The CDR3 coding sequence is TGTGCCAGCAGTGAAACCGGGACTTTAGGGAATCAGCCCCAGCATTTT. Its protein is CASSETGTLGNQPQHF.

V gene TRBV2 combines with J gene TRBJ2-1, with no clear D. Per germline, CDR1 SNHLY and CDR2 FYNNEI. The germline V and J ends were trimmed by 2 bases and 10 bases, with 6 bases remaining between them. The CDR3 extends over 11 amino acids. CDR3 sequence reads: CASSERQEQFF. The CDR3 DNA is TGTGCCAGCAGTGAACGGCAGGAGCAGTTCTTC.

This chain joins TRBV12-3 or TRBV12-4 and TRBJ2-2; a weak D match, TRBD2 (6 bases). V shed 4 bases and J shed 3 bases, with 12 bases lying between them. This CDR3 comprises 15 residues. CDR3 amino acids: CASSSRDWDTGELFF. The DNA of the CDR3 is TGTGCCAGCAGTTCGCGGGACTGGGACACCGGGGAGCTGTTTTTT.

This clonotype turned up a few times. The J gene is TRBJ2-4, the V gene TRBV7-9, with D perhaps TRBD1 (6 bases). The CDR3 length is 13 residues. Between the trimmed V and J ends, which lost 8 bases and 13 bases, there was a span of 21 bases. From germline, CDR1 is SEHNR and CDR2 FQNEAQ (reference sequence). Here the CDR3 reads CASRKVGADEQYF. The CDR3 DNA reads TGTGCCAGCCGAAAAGTGGGGGCCGATGAGCAGTACTTC.

The CDR3 is CAWSPSWTGGNIQYF. In nucleotides, the CDR3 is TGTGCCTGGAGTCCCTCTTGGACAGGGGGAAACATTCAGTACTTC. The chain links TRBV30 to TRBJ2-4; 10 bases match TRBD1. Losses at the gene ends were 2 bases for V and 6 bases for J; bases not matched to a gene: 7. Looked up from germline, CDR1 is GTSNPN and CDR2 is SVGIG (reference sequence). This CDR3 contains 15 residues.